The clone carrying this TCR beta chain occurred a few times. Its specificity is not known. The data belong to a study of identical twins. Whole-study results and caveats: Zero-insertion analyses were open to partial confounding by invariant MAIT and iNKT cells. Weaker excess twin sharing was observed in beta out-of-frame sequences.

The cDNA had a unique molecular identifier and a template-switch universal primer site. Using its own MiXCR run on the 5' RACE reads, TCRdb lists one record per CDR3 protein. Of hundreds of thousands of distinct CDR3 sequences listed, approximately 6.1% are singletons. CDR3 length equals 16 residues. Germline V lookup: CDR1 SGHKS, CDR2 YYEKEE (reference sequence). V was trimmed by 2 bases and J by 0 bases, leaving 12 bases between them. Specimen: naive T cells sorted from blood. This receptor was taken from a man between 18 and 35 years old in good health. The genes are TRBV5-5 and TRBJ2-1, with TRBD1 as a possible D gene (5 bases). This chain's CDR3 is CASSFRGTFSYNEQFF. As DNA, the CDR3 is TGTGCCAGCAGCTTTAGGGGCACCTTCTCCTACAATGAGCAGTTCTTC.